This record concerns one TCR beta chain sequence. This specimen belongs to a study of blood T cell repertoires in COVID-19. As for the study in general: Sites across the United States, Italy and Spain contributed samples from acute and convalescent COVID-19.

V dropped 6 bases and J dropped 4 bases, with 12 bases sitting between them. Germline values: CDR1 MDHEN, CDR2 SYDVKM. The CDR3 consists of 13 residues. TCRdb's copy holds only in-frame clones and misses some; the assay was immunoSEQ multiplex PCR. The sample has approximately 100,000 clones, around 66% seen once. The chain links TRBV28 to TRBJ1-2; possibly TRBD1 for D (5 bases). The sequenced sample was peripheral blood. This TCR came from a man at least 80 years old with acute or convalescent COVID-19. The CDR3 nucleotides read TGTGCCAGCAGCGGAGTGGGGCCCTATGGCTACACCTTC. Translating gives CASSGVGPYGYTF.